The 5 T cell receptor beta chains given below trace back to one sample, sequenced in a study of immune reconstitution after stem cell transplant in scleroderma. TCRdb used MiXCR to reprocess the RT-PCR reads, holding one entry per CDR3 protein. The sample carries just over 3,500 distinct CDR3 sequences, nearly 6.5% recorded once. This sample was taken before or after autologous hematopoietic stem cell transplantation (not recorded which). The receptors derive from a female donor with systemic sclerosis.

This clonotype counts as medium-sized. This chain links TRBV10-3 with TRBJ1-6; no clear D gene. V gave up 4 bases and J gave up 8 bases, with 12 bases separating them. The germline gives CDR1 ENHRY, CDR2 SYGVKD. The CDR3 consists of 14 residues. The CDR3 nucleotides read TGTGCCATCAGTGTTGGCCCTGTGGATTCACCCCTCCACTTT. Translated, it gives CAISVGPVDSPLHF.

This clonotype has more than one count but fewer than ten. The V gene is TRBV2, the J gene TRBJ2-5; D is possibly TRBD1 or TRBD2 (6 bases each). Looked up from germline, CDR1 is SNHLY and CDR2 is FYNNEI. The CDR3 has 15 amino acids. Trimming removed 8 bases at V and 1 base at J, with 17 bases between. The CDR3: CASGGRTNLQETQYF. DNA for the CDR3: TGTGCCAGCGGGGGGCGGACCAACCTCCAAGAGACCCAGTACTTC.

This clonotype is labeled medium-sized. The chain has TRBV5-6 and TRBJ1-1; D is uncertain. Germline CDR1 reads SGHDT; CDR2 reads YYEEEE. Trimming took off 1 base at V and 7 bases at J, with 8 bases between the two ends. This CDR3 region has 12 residues. DNA of the CDR3: TGTGCCAGCAGCTTGTGGGCAGTTGAAGCTTTCTTT. Translating it yields CASSLWAVEAFF.

This clonotype is medium-sized (0.01 to 0.1%) by share. The chain is built from TRBV6-5 and TRBJ1-1; D call uncertain. Germline V gene data show CDR1 as MNHEY and CDR2 as SVGAGI. The CDR3 sequence is 14 residues long. The V gene lost 1 base and the J gene lost 8 bases, with 14 bases spanning the gap. For the CDR3, the DNA is TGTGCCAGCAGTTACTATGCCCCCCCGACGGAAGCTTTCTTT. It specifies CASSYYAPPTEAFF.

By proportion, this clonotype is medium-sized. This rearrangement joins TRBV29-1 to TRBJ1-1; D is ambiguous. Trimming pared 2 bases from V and 10 bases from J, leaving 23 bases between. Per germline, CDR1 SQVTM and CDR2 ANQGSEA. This CDR3 comprises 15 residues. The CDR3 nucleotides read TGCAGCGTTGAATGGGAGGAGGTCCCGGTCGGAGGAGCTTTCTTT. Translation gives CSVEWEEVPVGGAFF.